This TCR beta chain was profiled in a study of T cell clones after liver transplantation. On the study more broadly: TCRbeta sequencing after a pre-transplant mixed lymphocyte reaction identified graft-donor-reactive clones, later tracked in post-transplant blood.

Produced via immunoSEQ multiplex PCR; TCRdb's table is partial and in-frame only. The sample records 50,000 or so clones, about 67% being singletons. V gave up 2 bases and J gave up 6 bases, with 12 bases separating them. This CDR3 comprises 14 residues. Germline CDR1 is MNHNS and CDR2 is SASEGT. This chain uses TRBV6-1 with TRBJ2-3; tentative D call: TRBD1 (6 bases). The receptor's source is a human patient who received a liver transplant. Certain T cells may be donor cells from the graft. The starting material was CD4+ T cells from blood, obtained more than 52 months after liver transplant. CDR3 loop: CASSEIGGADTQYF. CDR3 nucleotide sequence: TGTGCCAGCAGTGAAATAGGGGGTGCGGATACGCAGTATTTT.